Shown below are 13 T cell receptor gamma chains from a single sample sequenced in a study of human gamma delta and Vdelta1 T cells. No cognate antigen is known for these TCRs. TCRdb redid the clone calls on the PCR reads with CATT. The table shows about 8,700 gamma-chain clones, with around 42% occurring only once. Sequenced material: Vdelta1 gamma-delta T cells from blood grown in culture (DOT cells). The origin of the receptors is a human donor in good health.

The chain recombines TRGV8 with TRGJ1 or TRGJ2. The V gene end was trimmed by 0 bases and the J gene end by 11 bases; junction bases not matched to a gene: 7. This CDR3 has 12 residues. Germline-derived CDR1 and CDR2 are VENAVY and YDSYNSRV. Written as DNA, the CDR3 is TGTGCCACCTGGGATAGGCGAAGGGAGAAACTCTTT. Residues: CATWDRRREKLF.

This sequence joins TRGV9 and TRGJP2. Germline loops: CDR1 GITISATS, CDR2 ISYDGTV (reference sequence). V shed 0 bases, J shed 5 bases, and the junction held 12 bases outside the gene matches. The CDR3 has 17 amino acids. DNA for the CDR3: TGTGCCTTGTGGGAGGTGAAGTCGATTGTCAGTGATTGGATCAAGACGTTT. It is translated as CALWEVKSIVSDWIKTF.

The V gene is TRGV4, the J gene TRGJ1 or TRGJ2. Germline CDR1 and CDR2: EGSTGY and YDSYTSSV. The CDR3 runs 15 residues. Trimming cost V 5 bases and J 7 bases; bases outside gene matches: 17. CDR3: CATWGFGGIGYKKLF. CDR3 coding DNA: TGTGCCACCTGGGGATTCGGGGGGATAGGATATAAGAAACTCTTT.

This clone occurred a few times. The J gene is TRGJP2, the V gene TRGV8. After removal of 3 bases from V and 2 bases from J, the junction contained 3 bases not matched to a gene. This CDR3 has 14 residues. CDR1 is VENAVY and CDR2 is YDSYNSRV in the germline V gene. The CDR3 reads CATWDPSSDWIKTF. The CDR3 DNA is TGTGCCACCTGGGATCCCAGTAGTGATTGGATCAAGACGTTT.

The table lists this clone with a count of one. The chain carries TRGV4 and TRGJP2. Germline CDR1 and CDR2: EGSTGY and YDSYTSSV. The CDR3 is 15 amino acids. After removal of 5 bases from V and 0 bases from J, the junction contained 6 bases not matched to a gene. Here the CDR3 DNA reads TGTGCCACCTGGGTTACCGATAGTAGTGATTGGATCAAGACGTTT. Translated: CATWVTDSSDWIKTF.

J is TRGJP1 and V is TRGV8. V lost 2 bases to trimming and J lost 0 bases; unmatched junction nucleotides: 6. The CDR3 loop spans 16 amino acids. Germline assignment: CDR1 VENAVY and CDR2 YDSYNSRV. The CDR3 DNA sequence: TGTGCCACCTGGGATAAGCAGCATACCACTGGTTGGTTCAAGATATTT. It yields the protein CATWDKQHTTGWFKIF.

This chain connects TRGV4 to TRGJ1 or TRGJ2. Unmatched junction bases numbered 9, after V lost 6 bases and J lost 7 bases. Germline values: CDR1 EGSTGY, CDR2 YDSYTSSV. The CDR3 extends over 12 amino acids. CDR3 DNA: TGTGCCACCTGGAGGGTCGGCTATAAGAAACTCTTT. Its translation: CATWRVGYKKLF.

This chain connects TRGV5 to TRGJ1 or TRGJ2. The germline gives CDR1 VINAFY, CDR2 YDVSNSKD. Trimming took 6 bases from V and 6 from J; bases not matched to a gene: 5. This CDR3 contains 11 residues. In nucleotides, the CDR3 is TGTGCCACCTGGTCCTCTTATAAGAAACTCTTT. Protein product: CATWSSYKKLF.

A remark on this clone: Different DNA sequences within this sample yield the same CDR3. The chain recombines TRGV3 with TRGJ1 or TRGJ2. The CDR3 sequence is 16 residues long. V was pared by 0 bases and J by 2 bases, with 10 bases of the junction left unmatched. The germline V gene encodes CDR1 VTNTFY and CDR2 YDVSTARD (reference sequence). CDR3 in DNA: TGTGCCACCTGGGACAGGCCCTTTATGCATTATTATAAGAAACTCTTT. As protein: CATWDRPFMHYYKKLF.

This chain links TRGV4 with TRGJ1 or TRGJ2. Germline lookup yields CDR1 EGSTGY and CDR2 YDSYTSSV. V trimming: 1 base; J trimming: 12 bases; junction bases outside the gene matches: 9. The CDR3 covers 12 residues. Here the CDR3 reads CATWDGWGRKLF. The CDR3 region has the DNA TGTGCCACCTGGGATGGCTGGGGGAGGAAACTCTTT.

This clone was counted between two and nine times. The chain joins TRGV9 to TRGJP1. The CDR3 contains 15 residues. Germline V gene sequence: CDR1 GITISATS, CDR2 ISYDGTV (reference sequence). With 1 base clipped from V and 4 bases from J, the junction kept 6 bases outside the gene matches. The CDR3 bases are TGTGCCTTGTGGGAGGTAATCGTCACTGGTTGGTTCAAGATATTT. It specifies CALWEVIVTGWFKIF.

J is TRGJ1 or TRGJ2 and V is TRGV5. The CDR3 length is 14 residues. Trimming at V came to 0 bases and at J to 7 bases, leaving 9 bases not matched to a gene. Per the germline V gene, CDR1 is VINAFY and CDR2 is YDVSNSKD. Here the CDR3 reads CATWDRLNRYKKLF. Here the CDR3 DNA reads TGTGCCACCTGGGACAGGCTGAATAGGTATAAGAAACTCTTT.

A word on this clone: Since a much larger clone is just one base distant, this may be a read error. The chain employs TRGV9 and TRGJP2. Germline V CDR1 and CDR2: GITISATS, ISYDGTV (reference sequence). The junction had 7 bases not matched to a gene; V was cut back by 4 bases and J by 11 bases. The CDR3 is 12 amino acids. CDR3 nucleotides: TGTGCCTTGTGGGAACTAGGCTGGATCAAGACGTTT. The encoded protein is CALWELGWIKTF.